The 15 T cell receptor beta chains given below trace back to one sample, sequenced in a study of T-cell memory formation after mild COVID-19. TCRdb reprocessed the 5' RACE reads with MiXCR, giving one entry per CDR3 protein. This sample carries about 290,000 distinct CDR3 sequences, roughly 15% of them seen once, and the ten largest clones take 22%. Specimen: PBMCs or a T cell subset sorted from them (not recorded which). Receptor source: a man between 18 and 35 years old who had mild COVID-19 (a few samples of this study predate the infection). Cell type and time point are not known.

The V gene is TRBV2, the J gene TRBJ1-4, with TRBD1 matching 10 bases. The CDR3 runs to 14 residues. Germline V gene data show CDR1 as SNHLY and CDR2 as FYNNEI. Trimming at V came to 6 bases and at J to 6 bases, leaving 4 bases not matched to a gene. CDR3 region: CASRAGTGDEKLFF. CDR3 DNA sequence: TGTGCCAGCAGGGCCGGGACAGGGGATGAAAAACTGTTTTTT.

Here the CDR3 reads CASSSWTGSGFGYTF. As DNA, the CDR3 is TGTGCCAGCAGCTCTTGGACAGGGTCAGGCTTCGGCTACACCTTC. The chain employs TRBV7-2 and TRBJ1-2, with 8 bases fitting TRBD1. The CDR3 contains 15 residues. The V and J ends lost 4 bases and 8 bases, in that order; junction bases with no gene match: 12. CDR1 is SGHTA and CDR2 is FQGNSA in the germline V gene.

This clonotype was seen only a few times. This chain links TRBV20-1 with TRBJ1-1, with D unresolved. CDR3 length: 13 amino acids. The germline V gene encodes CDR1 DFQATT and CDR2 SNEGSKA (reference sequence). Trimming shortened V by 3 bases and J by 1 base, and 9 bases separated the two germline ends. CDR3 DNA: TGCAGTGCTAGGGAACCACAGAACACTGAAGCTTTCTTT. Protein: CSAREPQNTEAFF.

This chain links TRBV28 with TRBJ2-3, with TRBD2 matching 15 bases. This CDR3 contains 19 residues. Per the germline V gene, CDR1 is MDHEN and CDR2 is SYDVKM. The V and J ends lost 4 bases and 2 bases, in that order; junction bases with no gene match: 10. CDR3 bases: TGTGCCAGCAGTTGGGAAGCCGGGACTAGCGGGGGGTTCACAGATACGCAGTATTTT. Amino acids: CASSWEAGTSGGFTDTQYF. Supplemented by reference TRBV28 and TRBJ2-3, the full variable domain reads DVKVTQSSRYLVKRTGEKVFLECVQDMDHENMFWYRQDPGLGLRLIYFSYDVKMKEKGDIPEGYSVSREKKERFSLILESASTNQTSMYLCASSWEAGTSGGFTDTQYFGPGTRLTVL.

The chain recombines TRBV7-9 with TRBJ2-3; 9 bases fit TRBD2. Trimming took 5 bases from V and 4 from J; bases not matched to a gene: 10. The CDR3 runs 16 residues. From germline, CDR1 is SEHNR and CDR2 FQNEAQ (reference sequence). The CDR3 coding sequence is TGTGCCAGCAGCGGTGGTAGCGGGGGAAAGGCAGATACGCAGTATTTT. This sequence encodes CASSGGSGGKADTQYF.

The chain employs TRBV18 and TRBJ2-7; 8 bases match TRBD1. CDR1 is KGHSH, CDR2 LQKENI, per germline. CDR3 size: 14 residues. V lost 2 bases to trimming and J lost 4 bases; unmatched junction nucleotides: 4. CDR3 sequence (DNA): TGTGCCAGCTCACCAAGTCAGGGGGCTTACGAGCAGTACTTC. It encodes CASSPSQGAYEQYF. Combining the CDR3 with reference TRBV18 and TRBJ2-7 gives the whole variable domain NAGVMQNPRHLVRRRGQEARLRCSPMKGHSHVYWYRQLPEEGLKFMVYLQKENIIDESGMPKERFSAEFPKEGPSILRIQQVVRGDSAAYFCASSPSQGAYEQYFGPGTRLTVT.

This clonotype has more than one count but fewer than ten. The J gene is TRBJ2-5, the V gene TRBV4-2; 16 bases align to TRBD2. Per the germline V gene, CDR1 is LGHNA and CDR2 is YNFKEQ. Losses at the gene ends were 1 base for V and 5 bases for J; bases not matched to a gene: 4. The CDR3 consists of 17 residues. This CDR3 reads CASSQAGTSGGVETQYF. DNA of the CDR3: TGTGCCAGCAGCCAAGCCGGGACTAGCGGGGGGGTGGAGACCCAGTACTTC.

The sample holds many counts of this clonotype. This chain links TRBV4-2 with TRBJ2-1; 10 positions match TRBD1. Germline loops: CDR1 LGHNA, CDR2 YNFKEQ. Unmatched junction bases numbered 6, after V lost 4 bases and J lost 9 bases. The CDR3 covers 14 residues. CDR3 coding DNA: TGTGCCAGCAGCCCCGGGACAGGGGACGGTGAGCAGTTCTTC. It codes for CASSPGTGDGEQFF.

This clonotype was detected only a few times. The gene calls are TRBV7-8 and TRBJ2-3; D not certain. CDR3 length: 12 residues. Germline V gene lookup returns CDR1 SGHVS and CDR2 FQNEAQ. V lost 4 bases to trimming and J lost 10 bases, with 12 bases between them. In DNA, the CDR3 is TGTGCCAGCAGCTCTCGGTGGAAGGCGCAGTATTTT. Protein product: CASSSRWKAQYF.

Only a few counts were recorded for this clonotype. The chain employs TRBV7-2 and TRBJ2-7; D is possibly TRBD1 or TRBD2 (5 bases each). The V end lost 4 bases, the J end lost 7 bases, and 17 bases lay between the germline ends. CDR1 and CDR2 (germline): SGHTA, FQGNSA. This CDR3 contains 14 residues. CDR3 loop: CASSSARDAREQYF. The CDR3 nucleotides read TGTGCCAGCAGCTCAGCCCGGGACGCTCGGGAGCAGTACTTC.

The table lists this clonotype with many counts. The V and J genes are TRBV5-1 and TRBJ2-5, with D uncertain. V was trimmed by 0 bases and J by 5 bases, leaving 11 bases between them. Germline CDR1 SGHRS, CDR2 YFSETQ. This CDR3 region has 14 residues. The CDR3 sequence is CASSLGRSRETQYF. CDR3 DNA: TGCGCCAGCAGCTTGGGACGGAGCCGGGAGACCCAGTACTTC.

CDR3 amino acids: CASTNRGSRQPQHF. Here the CDR3 DNA reads TGTGCCAGCACCAATCGGGGCTCTCGGCAGCCCCAGCATTTT. This chain joins TRBV6-2 or TRBV6-3 and TRBJ1-5, with D perhaps matching TRBD1 (5 bases). The germline V and J ends were trimmed by 7 bases and 7 bases, with 17 bases remaining between them. CDR3 length equals 14 residues. Germline assignment: CDR1 MNHEY and CDR2 SVGEGT.

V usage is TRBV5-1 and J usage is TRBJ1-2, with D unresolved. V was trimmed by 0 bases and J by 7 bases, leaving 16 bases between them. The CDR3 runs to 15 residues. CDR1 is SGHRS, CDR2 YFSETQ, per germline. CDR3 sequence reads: CASSLEVGADSGYTF. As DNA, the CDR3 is TGCGCCAGCAGCTTGGAGGTGGGAGCGGATAGTGGCTACACCTTC.

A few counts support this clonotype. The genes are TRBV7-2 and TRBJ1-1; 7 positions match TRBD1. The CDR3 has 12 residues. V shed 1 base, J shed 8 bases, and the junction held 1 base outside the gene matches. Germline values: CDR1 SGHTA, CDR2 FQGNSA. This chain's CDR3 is CASSLVTGEAFF. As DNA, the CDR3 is TGTGCCAGCAGCTTAGTGACAGGGGAAGCTTTCTTT.

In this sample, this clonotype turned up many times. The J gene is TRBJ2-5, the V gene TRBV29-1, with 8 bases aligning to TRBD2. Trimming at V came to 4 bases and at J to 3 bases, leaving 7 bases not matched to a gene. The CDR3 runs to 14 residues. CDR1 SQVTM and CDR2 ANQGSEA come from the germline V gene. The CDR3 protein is CSVGPGGRKETQYF. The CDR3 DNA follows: TGCAGCGTTGGGCCGGGGGGGAGGAAAGAGACCCAGTACTTC.